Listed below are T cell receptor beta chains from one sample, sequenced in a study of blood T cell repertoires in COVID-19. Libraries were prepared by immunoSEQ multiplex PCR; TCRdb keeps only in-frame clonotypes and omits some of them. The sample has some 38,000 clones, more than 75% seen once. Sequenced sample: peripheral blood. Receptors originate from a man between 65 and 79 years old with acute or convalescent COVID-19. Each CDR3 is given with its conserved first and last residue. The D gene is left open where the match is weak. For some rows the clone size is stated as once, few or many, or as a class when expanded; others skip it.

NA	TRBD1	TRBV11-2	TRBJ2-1	TGTGCCAGCAGCACGAGGACAGGGAGCTCCTACAATGAGCAGTTCTTC	CASSTRTGSSYNEQFF
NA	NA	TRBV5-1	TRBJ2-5	TGCGCCAGCAGCCCCCGGACAGTGGGAAGGGGAGAGACCCAGTACTTC	CASSPRTVGRGETQYF
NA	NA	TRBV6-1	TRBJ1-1	TGTGCCAGCAGTGAAGCGCAGACAGCTACTGAAGCTTTCTTT	CASSEAQTATEAFF
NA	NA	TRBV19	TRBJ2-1	TGTGCCAGTAGTATAGATCCTCTTGTCGGGTCCACCTCCTACAATGAGCAGTTCTTC	CASSIDPLVGSTSYNEQFF
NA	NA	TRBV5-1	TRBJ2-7	TGCGCCAGCAGCTTGGGGACAGTCTACGAGCAGTACTTC	CASSLGTVYEQYF
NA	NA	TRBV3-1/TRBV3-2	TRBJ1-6	TGTGCCAGCAGCCGAACGCATATAGGACAACGACCGACACCCCTCCACTTT	CASSRTHIGQRPTPLHF
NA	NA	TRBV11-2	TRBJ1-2	TGTGCCAGCAGCGGGCAAATGCGTAACTATGGCTACACCTTC	CASSGQMRNYGYTF
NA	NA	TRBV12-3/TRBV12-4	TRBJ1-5	TGTGCCAGCAGCTCGGGGGGAGCCAAGCCCCAGCATTTT	CASSSGGAKPQHF
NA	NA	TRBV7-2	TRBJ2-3	TGTGCCAGCAGCTTGACCAGCGCCACTAGCACAGATACGCAGTATTTT	CASSLTSATSTDTQYF
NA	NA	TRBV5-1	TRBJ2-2	TGCGCCAGCAGCTTGGGCGCCGTTTCGGGGACCGGGGAGCTGTTTTTT	CASSLGAVSGTGELFF
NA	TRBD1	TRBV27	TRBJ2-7	TGTGCCAGCAGTCCCCGACAGGGTATATCCCACGAGCAGTACTTC	CASSPRQGISHEQYF
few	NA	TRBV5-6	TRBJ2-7	TGTGCCAGCAGCGCATCCGGGACACCTCCCTACGAGCAGTACTTC	CASSASGTPPYEQYF
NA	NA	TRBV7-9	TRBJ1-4	TGTGCCAGCAGCTTCTTACAGGGACCCCAAGCGGAAAAACTGTTTTTT	CASSFLQGPQAEKLFF
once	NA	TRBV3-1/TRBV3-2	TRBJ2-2	TGTGCCAGCAGCCTCGGTGACGGGACGAACACCGGGGAGCTGTTTTTT	CASSLGDGTNTGELFF
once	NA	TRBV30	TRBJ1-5	TGTGCCTGGAGTGCAGAATATAGCAATCAGCCCCAGCATTTT	CAWSAEYSNQPQHF
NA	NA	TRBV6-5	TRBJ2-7	TGTGCCAGCAGGAGCGGAGTATACGAGCAGTACTTC	CASRSGVYEQYF
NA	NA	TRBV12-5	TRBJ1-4	TGTGCTAGTGGTCCAGGGGATTTTAATGAAAAACTGTTTTTT	CASGPGDFNEKLFF
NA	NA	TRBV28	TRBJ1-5	TGTGCCAGCAGTTTTCTCGAGTGGGCTCAGCCCCAGCATTTT	CASSFLEWAQPQHF
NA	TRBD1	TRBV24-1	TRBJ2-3	TGTGCCACCAGTGACCCCCGGACAGGGGGCTTACTTACAGATACGCAGTATTTT	CATSDPRTGGLLTDTQYF
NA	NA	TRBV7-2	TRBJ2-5	TGTGCCAGCAGCCCCGCAAGGGGGGGAGAGACCCAGTACTTC	CASSPARGGETQYF
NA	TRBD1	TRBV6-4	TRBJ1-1	TGTGCCAGCAGTGAAGGTGGGACAGGGGTAACTGAAGCTTTCTTT	CASSEGGTGVTEAFF
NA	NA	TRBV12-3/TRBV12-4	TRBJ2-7	TGTGCCAGCAGTTTGACAAAATCCTACGAGCAGTACTTC	CASSLTKSYEQYF
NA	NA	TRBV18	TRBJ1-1	TGTGCCAGCTCACCGGGAGGGGAAAGTGCAGCTTTCTTT	CASSPGGESAAFF
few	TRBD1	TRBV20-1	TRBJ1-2	TGCAGTGCTAGTGGGACAGGCGGTAGGGGCTACACCTTC	CSASGTGGRGYTF
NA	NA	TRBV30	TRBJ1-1	TGTGCCTGGACCCGGACAGCAACTGAAGCTTTCTTT	CAWTRTATEAFF
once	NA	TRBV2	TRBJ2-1	TGTGCCAGCTGGGAACTAGTCTACAATGAGCAGTTCTTC	CASWELVYNEQFF
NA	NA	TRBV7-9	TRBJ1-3	TGTGCCAGCAGCCGAGACAGACGCTCTGGAAACACCATATATTTT	CASSRDRRSGNTIYF
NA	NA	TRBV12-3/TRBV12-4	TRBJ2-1	TGTGCCAGCAGCCCTTTCGATGAGCAGTTCTTC	CASSPFDEQFF
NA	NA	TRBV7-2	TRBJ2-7	TGTGCCAGCAGCTTAGGATCCCCGGGGAACTACGAGCAGTACTTC	CASSLGSPGNYEQYF
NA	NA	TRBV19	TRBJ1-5	TGTGCCAGTACCACCCAAGGCACTCTAGGGGTCAATCCCCAGCATTTT	CASTTQGTLGVNPQHF
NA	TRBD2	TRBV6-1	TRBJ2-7	TGTGCCAGCAGTGGACTAGCGGGAGTGGATTTCTACGAGCAGTACTTC	CASSGLAGVDFYEQYF
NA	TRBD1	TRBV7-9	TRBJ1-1	TGTGCCAGCAGCGAAGGGGACAGATTGAACACTGAAGCTTTCTTT	CASSEGDRLNTEAFF
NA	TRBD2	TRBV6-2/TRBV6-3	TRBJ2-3	TGTGCCAGCAGTTCACTAGCGGGAGAAGATACGCAGTATTTT	CASSSLAGEDTQYF
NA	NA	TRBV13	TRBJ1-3	TGTGCCAGCAGCTTCAGAAACTCTGGAAACACCATATATTTT	CASSFRNSGNTIYF
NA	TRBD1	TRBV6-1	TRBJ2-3	TGTGCCAGCAGTGAACCAGGGGGCGCCCAAGATACGCAGTATTTT	CASSEPGGAQDTQYF
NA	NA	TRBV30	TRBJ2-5	TGTGCCTGGAGTAGGACAGACCAAGAGACCCAGTACTTC	CAWSRTDQETQYF
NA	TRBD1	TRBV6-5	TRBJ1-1	TGTGCCAGCAGTCCGTCGGGACAGATAAACACTGAAGCTTTCTTT	CASSPSGQINTEAFF
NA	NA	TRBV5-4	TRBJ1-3	TGTGCCAGCAGCTTGGGGGCCAGCTCTGGAAACACCATATATTTT	CASSLGASSGNTIYF
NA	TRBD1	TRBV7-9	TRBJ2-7	TGTGCCAGCAGCTGGACAGGACCCACCTACGAGCAGTACTTC	CASSWTGPTYEQYF
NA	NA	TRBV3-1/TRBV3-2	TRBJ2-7	TGTGCCAGCAGCCAAGATAATGGGGCCGGCGAGCAGTACTTC	CASSQDNGAGEQYF
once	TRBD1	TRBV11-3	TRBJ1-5	TGTGCCAGCAGCCCAACAGGGGTTCAGCCCCAGCATTTT	CASSPTGVQPQHF
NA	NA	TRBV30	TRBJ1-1	TGTGCCTGGAGCCAATTGGGGGCGGTGAACACTGAAGCTTTCTTT	CAWSQLGAVNTEAFF
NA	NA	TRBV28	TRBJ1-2	TGTGCCAGCAGTAGGGGCGGCTATGGCTACACCTTC	CASSRGGYGYTF
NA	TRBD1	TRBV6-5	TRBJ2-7	TGTGCCAGCAGAACGGATCCTGGACAGGGGGCTCTTTCGTTC	CASRTDPGQGALSF
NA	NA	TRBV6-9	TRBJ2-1	TGTGCCAGCAGTTATTACTGGTCTTACAATGAGCAGTTCTTC	CASSYYWSYNEQFF